The 20 T cell receptor beta chains below all came from one sample that was sequenced in a study of blood T cell repertoires in COVID-19 (dated by TCRdb to 2018 to 2020). Receptor amplification or capture employed the immunoSEQ multiplex PCR assay. Drawn from immuneACCESS, this table holds only the in-frame rearrangements with V and J called that TCRdb kept. Clones are partly lost; checked studies trace under half to an unresolved V gene and leave the rest unexplained. The sample contains 200,000 or so clones, approximately 82% of them found a single time. The ten largest clones represent about 13% of the sample. Sample: peripheral blood. The receptors stem from a human donor in a cohort sampled during active COVID-19.

The CDR3 DNA sequence: TGTGCCAGCAGCTTAGCGGGGACTAGCGGGAAAGAGACCCAGTACTTC. Translation: CASSLAGTSGKETQYF. The J gene is TRBJ2-5, the V gene TRBV7-9, with 13 bases that match TRBD2. CDR1 is SEHNR and CDR2 is FQNEAQ in the germline V gene (reference sequence). The CDR3 consists of 16 residues. The trim removed 0 bases at V and 3 bases at J, leaving 1 base unmatched.

V gene TRBV27 combines with J gene TRBJ1-5; 7 nucleotides agree with TRBD1. The length of the CDR3 is 16 residues. CDR1 is MNHEY, CDR2 SMNVEV, per germline (reference sequence). The V gene end was trimmed by 5 bases and the J gene end by 4 bases; junction bases not matched to a gene: 11. CDR3 DNA sequence: TGTGCCAGCAGTCCCCTCGGAGGGGGCAGGAATCAGCCCCAGCATTTT. It codes for CASSPLGGGRNQPQHF.

In its sample, this clone was seen once. CDR3 nucleotides: TGTGCCAGCAGTGAAATGATGGCGACCCGGGGGCAGTTCTTC. This encodes CASSEMMATRGQFF. The chain recombines TRBV25-1 with TRBJ2-1; a weak D match, TRBD2 (5 bases). The germline CDR1 and CDR2 sequences are MGHDK and SYGVNS. This CDR3 has 14 amino acids. V was shortened by 2 bases and J by 12 bases, with 17 bases between the two germline ends.

V and J are TRBV28 and TRBJ1-3; TRBD1 matches at 8 bases. The length of the CDR3 is 17 residues. The junction had 12 bases not matched to a gene; V was cut back by 6 bases and J by 2 bases. Looked up from germline, CDR1 is MDHEN and CDR2 is SYDVKM. This CDR3 is CASRPLLQGETGNTIYF. The CDR3 DNA is TGTGCCAGCAGACCCTTATTACAGGGGGAAACTGGAAACACCATATATTTT.

The CDR3 region has the DNA TGTGCCAGCACCATAACCTCGGGACTAGCGGGCTACAATGAGCAGTTCTTC. Residues: CASTITSGLAGYNEQFF. This chain links TRBV28 with TRBJ2-1; 12 bases map to TRBD2. Germline V lookup: CDR1 MDHEN, CDR2 SYDVKM. The CDR3 is 17 residues long. V lost 7 bases, J lost 3 bases, and 10 bases stayed unmatched.

The chain couples TRBV19 to TRBJ2-2; 10 bases align to TRBD1. This CDR3 comprises 13 residues. Germline CDR1 reads LNHDA; CDR2 reads SQIVND (reference sequence). Losses at the gene ends were 2 bases for V and 15 bases for J; bases not matched to a gene: 6. Here the CDR3 reads CASSIRTGGWLFF. CDR3 nucleotide sequence: TGTGCCAGTAGTATAAGGACAGGGGGTTGGTTGTTTTTT.

This clone occurred once. The chain employs TRBV5-4 and TRBJ2-2, with 12 bases identical to TRBD1. Germline-derived CDR1 and CDR2 are SGHNT and YYREEE (reference sequence). J lost 7 bases, V lost 5 bases, and 3 bases had no gene match. The CDR3 loop spans 14 amino acids. The CDR3: CASRGQGARGELFF. The CDR3 DNA is TGTGCCAGCAGGGGACAGGGGGCGCGCGGGGAGCTGTTTTTT.

V usage is TRBV7-9 and J usage is TRBJ2-7, with TRBD1 matching 9 bases. The germline V gene has CDR1 SEHNR and CDR2 FQNEAQ (reference sequence). J was trimmed by 3 bases and V by 3 bases; bases with no gene match: 6. The CDR3 is 15 residues long. The DNA of the CDR3 is TGTGCCAGCAGCTTTTACGGACAGGGGAACTACGAGCAGTACTTC. This sequence encodes CASSFYGQGNYEQYF.

The chain combines TRBV30 with TRBJ2-1; no clear D. Trimming left V 2 bases short and J 8 bases short, with 10 bases between. Germline assignment: CDR1 GTSNPN and CDR2 SVGIG (reference sequence). This CDR3 comprises 12 residues. CDR3 DNA: TGTGCCTGGAGTCCATTAACGGATGAGCAGTTCTTC. Its protein is CAWSPLTDEQFF.

Ten or more counts support this clone. J is TRBJ1-4 and V is TRBV4-1; the D gene is possibly TRBD1 (6 bases). The V end lost 6 bases, the J end lost 8 bases, and 16 bases lay between the germline ends. The CDR3 runs 14 residues. CDR1 and CDR2 (germline): MGHRA, YSYEKL. DNA for the CDR3: TGCGCCAGCAGACCAGGGGCTGGTGGGGAAAAACTGTTTTTT. This gives the protein CASRPGAGGEKLFF.

The chain carries TRBV11-1 and TRBJ2-3; TRBD2 matches at 15 bases. The CDR3 spans 16 residues. Trimming cost V 0 bases and J 8 bases; bases outside gene matches: 3. From germline, CDR1 is SGHAT and CDR2 FQDESV (reference sequence). This CDR3 is CASSLAGLAGGGTQYF. The DNA for the CDR3 is TGTGCCAGCAGCTTAGCCGGACTAGCGGGAGGGGGTACGCAGTATTTT.

The J gene is TRBJ1-1, the V gene TRBV2, with 7 bases fitting TRBD1. V lost 6 bases, J lost 0 bases, and 10 bases stayed unmatched. Germline CDR1 is SNHLY and CDR2 is FYNNEI. The CDR3 is made up of 16 amino acids. In nucleotides, the CDR3 is TGTGCCAGCAGCCGACAGGGAAAGGGGATGAACACTGAAGCTTTCTTT. As protein: CASSRQGKGMNTEAFF. The full variable domain, its missing parts supplied by reference TRBV2 and TRBJ1-1, is EPEVTQTPSHQVTQMGQEVILRCVPISNHLYFYWYRQILGQKVEFLVSFYNNEISEKSEIFDDQFSVERPDGSNFTLKIRSTKLEDSAMYFCASSRQGKGMNTEAFFGQGTRLTVV.

The genes are TRBV2 and TRBJ2-5; 11 nucleotides line up with TRBD2. Germline-derived CDR1 and CDR2 are SNHLY and FYNNEI. V shed 5 bases, J shed 5 bases, and the junction held 7 bases outside the gene matches. CDR3 length: 15 amino acids. This CDR3 reads CASSRLTSGTETQYF. The CDR3 DNA follows: TGTGCCAGCAGTAGACTGACTAGCGGGACCGAGACCCAGTACTTC.

In its sample, this clone was seen a few times. The V gene is TRBV27, the J gene TRBJ1-6; D is unclear. Trimming stripped 2 bases from V and 0 bases from J, with 8 bases between. Germline V lookup: CDR1 MNHEY, CDR2 SMNVEV (reference sequence). There are 16 residues in the CDR3. As DNA, the CDR3 is TGTGCCAGCAGTTTACAGTGGAGCTCCTATAATTCACCCCTCCACTTT. Amino acid sequence: CASSLQWSSYNSPLHF.

The chain employs TRBV5-1 and TRBJ2-7, with TRBD2 identical over 11 bases. Trimming cost V 6 bases and J 2 bases; bases outside gene matches: 7. The CDR3 runs 15 residues. The germline CDR1 and CDR2 sequences are SGHRS and YFSETQ. The CDR3 DNA sequence: TGCGCCAGCAAGATGACTAGCGGGACCACCTACGAGCAGTACTTC. Translating it yields CASKMTSGTTYEQYF. Looking up the rest from reference TRBV5-1 and TRBJ2-7 gives the full variable domain: KAGVTQTPRYLIKTRGQQVTLSCSPISGHRSVSWYQQTPGQGLQFLFEYFSETQRNKGNFPGRFSGRQFSNSRSEMNVSTLELGDSALYLCASKMTSGTTYEQYFGPGTRLTVT.

The V call is TRBV6-6, the J call TRBJ1-2, with D uncertain. The V gene's germline CDR1 is MNHNY and CDR2 SVGAGI (reference sequence). CDR3 size: 15 residues. V was cut by 2 bases and J by 0 bases, with 10 bases left in between. CDR3 DNA: TGTGCCAGCAGTTACGGTACAGCCACTAACTATGGCTACACCTTC. It codes for CASSYGTATNYGYTF.

As for this clone: Mismatch with germline at one junction end may stem from a read error. The chain employs TRBV19 and TRBJ1-1; 8 bases map to TRBD1. Germline values: CDR1 LNHDA, CDR2 SQIVND (reference sequence). This CDR3 has 15 amino acids. The CDR3: CASIIGQGGRGEAFF. For the CDR3, the DNA is TGTGCCAGTATTATAGGACAGGGTGGAAGAGGTGAAGCTTTCTTT.

The chain couples TRBV5-1 to TRBJ2-1, with 10 bases lining up with TRBD2. V was clipped by 3 bases and J by 12 bases; unmatched bases: 9. The length of the CDR3 is 14 residues. Germline CDR1 is SGHRS and CDR2 is YFSETQ. CDR3 sequence reads: CASSSASGSTSQFF. CDR3 nucleotides: TGCGCCAGCAGCTCGGCTAGCGGGAGTACTTCGCAGTTCTTC.

The chain carries TRBV30 and TRBJ2-1, with 7 bases lining up with TRBD1. Germline-derived CDR1 and CDR2 are GTSNPN and SVGIG (reference sequence). V was clipped by 4 bases and J by 5 bases; unmatched bases: 5. This CDR3 has 13 residues. CDR3 sequence (DNA): TGTGCCTGGAATGTACAGGGGCACAATGAGCAGTTCTTC. Its protein product is CAWNVQGHNEQFF.

The V and J genes are TRBV7-2 and TRBJ2-5; 10 bases are shared with TRBD2. The CDR3 contains 15 residues. V shed 4 bases and J 6 bases; nucleotides not matched to a gene: 8. The germline V gene encodes CDR1 SGHTA and CDR2 FQGNSA. In DNA form, the CDR3 reads TGTGCCAGCAGCTCCTTAGCGGGAGGTGGGAAGACCCAGTACTTC. Its translation is CASSSLAGGGKTQYF.